This T cell receptor (beta chain) was recorded in a study of CD8+ T cells in alopecia areata. Concerning this clone itself: Its antigen remains unknown.

Study-wide findings and caveats: Greater clonality was observed in lesional scalp samples, especially alopecia totalis/universalis, versus normal scalp. Tofacitinib significantly lowered scalp clonality and expanded CD8+ clones among the top 100. Amid tofacitinib therapy, many expanded lesional clones stayed present in scalp and blood.

The CDR3 totals 16 residues. The germline V gene encodes CDR1 MNHNS and CDR2 SASEGT. V dropped 2 bases and J dropped 5; count of bases not matched to a gene: 6. Described treatment: oral pan-JAK inhibitor, 5-10 mg twice daily. RNA was isolated and reverse transcribed to cDNA, the sequencing template. The assay was immunoSEQ multiplex PCR, and TCRdb's table has in-frame clones only and misses some. There are about 200,000 clones in the sample; 55% to 70% occur only once, and roughly 5% lies in the top ten. The rearrangement joins TRBV6-1 to TRBJ2-5; 12 bases line up with TRBD1. The source was CD4+ T cells sorted from blood, collected at week 24, from a patient treated with tofacitinib. The clonotype was recovered from a human donor with alopecia areata. CDR3 nucleotide sequence: TGTGCCAGCAGTGAATGGGACAGGGGGCGCGGGGAGACCCAGTACTTC. It is translated as CASSEWDRGRGETQYF.